This passage covers 17 T cell receptor beta chains from one sample sequenced in a study of blood T cell repertoires in COVID-19 (dated by TCRdb to between 2020 and 2021). Library construction relied on the immunoSEQ multiplex PCR assay. TCRdb holds this immuneACCESS table with in-frame rearrangements only. Some clones are missing; in checked studies, unresolved V genes explain under half, and the rest has no known cause. This sample gives about 240,000 clones in total; more than 85% of them show up just once. The ten most abundant clones make up approximately 7% of the sample. The sequenced sample consisted of peripheral blood. These receptors originate from a woman in her seventies with active or convalescent COVID-19.

The V gene is TRBV6-4, the J gene TRBJ2-2, with D perhaps TRBD1 (6 bases). The CDR3 extends over 14 amino acids. Trimming cost V 4 bases and J 7 bases, with 13 bases left between them. Germline loops: CDR1 MRHNA, CDR2 SNTAGT. CDR3 DNA: TGTGCCAGCAGTGCTACAGGGACGGGCGGGGAGCTGTTTTTT. Translated, it gives CASSATGTGGELFF.

The V and J genes are TRBV5-1 and TRBJ2-7; TRBD2 might be the D (5 bases). The length of the CDR3 is 14 residues. Trimming removed 3 bases at V and 2 bases at J, with 12 bases between. Germline CDR1 reads SGHRS; CDR2 reads YFSETQ. In nucleotides, the CDR3 is TGCGCCAGCAGCTCGGACGGAGGCCCCTACGAGCAGTACTTC. Translated: CASSSDGGPYEQYF.

J is TRBJ2-5 and V is TRBV11-2; TRBD2 is a possible D gene (6 bases). The CDR3 length is 15 residues. From germline, CDR1 is SGHAT and CDR2 FQNNGV. Between the trimmed V and J ends, which lost 7 bases and 4 bases, there was a span of 19 bases. CDR3 coding DNA: TGTGCCAGCACCCTATCCCCCGGGGGAGGAGAGACCCAGTACTTC. Its protein product is CASTLSPGGGETQYF.

This sequence joins TRBV11-3 and TRBJ2-2; D is perhaps TRBD1 (6 bases). The CDR3 runs 16 residues. Per germline, CDR1 SGHNT and CDR2 YENEEA. Between the trimmed V and J ends, which lost 2 bases and 3 bases, there was a span of 13 bases. The CDR3 DNA reads as TGTGCCAGCAGCTTATATACAGGGTATGACACCGGGGAGCTGTTTTTT. Protein sequence: CASSLYTGYDTGELFF.

The chain combines TRBV5-4 with TRBJ1-4; D might be TRBD1 (5 bases). The V and J ends lost 3 bases and 8 bases respectively, with 17 bases between them. The CDR3 extends over 15 amino acids. CDR1 and CDR2 from the germline V gene are SGHNT and YYREEE (reference sequence). For the CDR3, the DNA is TGTGCCAGCAGCTCTCCGGGGCCTGGGAGGGAAAAACTGTTTTTT. This codes for CASSSPGPGREKLFF.

The rearrangement joins TRBV29-1 to TRBJ2-2; D remains ambiguous. V dropped 2 bases and J dropped 0 bases, with 7 bases sitting between them. The CDR3 runs 14 residues. In germline, CDR1 is SQVTM, CDR2 ANQGSEA. The CDR3 reads CSVEPWPNTGELFF. The CDR3 DNA sequence: TGCAGCGTTGAACCCTGGCCGAACACCGGGGAGCTGTTTTTT.

The chain recombines TRBV7-8 with TRBJ1-4; D is uncertain. This CDR3 has 17 residues. The germline V and J ends were trimmed by 1 base and 4 bases, with 16 bases remaining between them. Per germline, CDR1 SGHVS and CDR2 FQNEAQ. CDR3 amino acids: CASSLVRRGPYNEKLFF. CDR3 nucleotides: TGTGCCAGCAGCTTAGTACGTAGAGGGCCCTATAATGAAAAACTGTTTTTT. Full variable domain (rest looked up from reference TRBV7-8 and TRBJ1-4): GAGVSQSPRYKVAKRGQDVALRCDPISGHVSLFWYQQALGQGPEFLTYFQNEAQLDKSGLPSDRFFAERPEGSVSTLKIQRTQQEDSAVYLCASSLVRRGPYNEKLFFGSGTQLSVL.

This rearrangement joins TRBV10-3 to TRBJ2-1, with D maybe TRBD2 (7 bases). V was shortened by 6 bases and J by 8 bases, with 11 bases between the two germline ends. Germline-derived CDR1 and CDR2 are ENHRY and SYGVKD. This CDR3 comprises 12 residues. Here the CDR3 reads CAIRGGGDEQFF. The CDR3 coding sequence is TGTGCCATCAGGGGCGGGGGCGATGAGCAGTTCTTC.

This chain joins TRBV5-1 and TRBJ2-7, with 8 bases fitting TRBD2. CDR3 length equals 14 residues. After removal of 7 bases from V and 4 bases from J, the junction contained 10 bases not matched to a gene. Germline CDR1 is SGHRS and CDR2 is YFSETQ. This chain's CDR3 is CASGRGGYSYEQYF. The CDR3 coding sequence is TGCGCCAGCGGGCGCGGGGGGTATTCGTACGAGCAGTACTTC.

The rearrangement links TRBV19 to TRBJ1-6; unclear D gene. The CDR3 contains 13 residues. Germline V CDR1 and CDR2: LNHDA, SQIVND (reference sequence). V lost 3 bases, J lost 6 bases, and 6 bases lay in between. CDR3 in DNA: TGTGCCAGTAGTATGGCGGGTAATTCACCCCTCCACTTT. Amino acids: CASSMAGNSPLHF.

The chain combines TRBV11-2 with TRBJ2-5; 10 positions match TRBD1. V lost 3 bases, J lost 4 bases, and 11 bases stayed unmatched. This CDR3 spans 17 amino acids. CDR1 and CDR2 from the germline V gene are SGHAT and FQNNGV. The CDR3 here is CASSFTPPGTGAETQYF. The DNA for the CDR3 is TGTGCCAGCAGCTTTACCCCCCCCGGGACAGGGGCAGAGACCCAGTACTTC.

V is TRBV6-5 and J is TRBJ2-2; 9 bases line up with TRBD2. The V gene's germline CDR1 is MNHEY and CDR2 SVGAGI. This CDR3 spans 15 amino acids. With V trimmed by 6 bases and J by 1 base, 3 bases remained unmatched. The CDR3 DNA is TGTGCCAGCAGGACGACTAGCGGGAACACCGGGGAGCTGTTTTTT. Translating it yields CASRTTSGNTGELFF.

The rearrangement links TRBV29-1 to TRBJ1-5; possible D gene TRBD1, 5 bases. V was trimmed by 6 bases and J by 4 bases, leaving 13 bases between them. Germline assignment: CDR1 SQVTM and CDR2 ANQGSEA. The CDR3 consists of 13 residues. The CDR3 DNA reads TGCAGCGTCGGGACTTACCTTAATCAGCCCCAGCATTTT. Translated: CSVGTYLNQPQHF.

The rearrangement links TRBV7-9 to TRBJ2-2, with 10 bases matching TRBD1. This CDR3 comprises 16 residues. Germline loops: CDR1 SEHNR, CDR2 FQNEAQ (reference sequence). V shed 3 bases and J 5 bases; nucleotides not matched to a gene: 6. CDR3 DNA: TGTGCCAGCAGCTTTATGACAGGGGGCGCAACCGGGGAGCTGTTTTTT. Translating it yields CASSFMTGGATGELFF.

The chain combines TRBV7-9 with TRBJ1-1, with a tentative D call TRBD1 (6 bases). V gave up 5 bases and J gave up 1 base, with 11 bases separating them. CDR3 length: 14 residues. CDR1 and CDR2 (germline): SEHNR, FQNEAQ (reference sequence). CDR3 protein: CASSQQGANTEAFF. CDR3 nucleotide sequence: TGTGCCAGCAGCCAACAGGGAGCGAACACTGAAGCTTTCTTT.

The chain links TRBV4-3 to TRBJ1-2; tentative D call: TRBD1 (6 bases). CDR3 size: 17 residues. V gave up 0 bases and J gave up 2 bases, with 16 bases separating them. Per germline, CDR1 LGHNA and CDR2 YSLEER. The CDR3 is CASSQDWEQGANYGYTF. The CDR3 bases are TGCGCCAGCAGCCAAGATTGGGAACAGGGTGCCAACTATGGCTACACCTTC.

In its sample, this clone was seen a few times. This chain links TRBV5-6 with TRBJ1-6, with D unclear. Germline V gives CDR1 SGHDT, CDR2 YYEEEE. The CDR3 sequence is 16 residues long. Between the trimmed V and J ends, which lost 4 bases and 3 bases, there was a span of 14 bases. CDR3: CASSRGSADYNSPLHF. The DNA of the CDR3 is TGTGCCAGCAGCCGTGGGAGTGCAGACTATAATTCACCCCTCCACTTT.